Shown below are 6 T cell receptor beta chains from a single sample sequenced in a study of memory CD4+ T cells and cytomegalovirus serostatus. TCRdb's copy holds only in-frame clones and misses some; the assay was immunoSEQ multiplex PCR. The repertoire consists of 45,000 to 60,000 clones, with around 78% occurring once and the leading ten covering approximately 0.65%. The sort gate was single viable CD3+CD4+CD8-CD45RO+ cells for memory CD4+ T cells. Sequencing was carried out using memory CD4+ T cells from blood. These receptors were collected from an adult in good health and CMV-seronegative.

This clone was counted only a few times. V gene TRBV21-1 combines with J gene TRBJ1-4; the tabulated D call, TRBD1, remains unverified against the DNA. TRBV21-1 is flagged as a pseudogene. The CDR3 loop spans 14 amino acids. The chain's CDR3 is CASRDRGRHEKLFF. In DNA form, the CDR3 reads TGTGCCAGCAGGGACAGGGGCCGGCATGAAAAACTGTTTTTT.

This clone was seen only a few times. This chain joins TRBV18 and TRBJ2-2; D remains ambiguous. The CDR3 is made up of 16 amino acids. The V and J ends lost 1 base and 0 bases respectively, with 9 bases between them. Germline CDR1 reads KGHSH; CDR2 reads LQKENI. CDR3 coding DNA: TGTGCCAGCTCACCACGGACGTCCTCGAACACCGGGGAGCTGTTTTTT. Its translation is CASSPRTSSNTGELFF.

The genes are TRBV5-6 and TRBJ2-7, with D tentatively TRBD1 (5 bases). This CDR3 has 12 residues. CDR1 and CDR2 from the germline V gene are SGHDT and YYEEEE. Trimming left V 4 bases short and J 4 bases short, with 9 bases between. The CDR3 protein is CASSLYRYEQYF. CDR3 coding DNA: TGTGCCAGCAGCCTGTACAGGTACGAGCAGTACTTC.

The chain couples TRBV28 to TRBJ2-7; 9 nucleotides line up with TRBD1. The CDR3 runs 15 residues. CDR1 is MDHEN, CDR2 SYDVKM, per germline. V lost 1 base to trimming and J lost 2 bases; unmatched junction nucleotides: 3. The CDR3 DNA reads as TGTGCCAGCAGTTTATTGGGGACAGGGACCTACGAGCAGTACTTC. Translating it yields CASSLLGTGTYEQYF.

Turning to this clone: This sample includes further DNA sequences coding for the same CDR3. The CDR3, as DNA: TGTGCCAGCAGTCCCGCTAATAACTATGGCTACACCTTC. Its translation is CASSPANNYGYTF. J is TRBJ1-2 and V is TRBV6-6; D gene uncertain. Germline CDR1 and CDR2: MNHNY and SVGAGI (reference sequence). V was clipped by 5 bases and J by 1 base, with 8 bases between them. This CDR3 comprises 13 residues.

CDR3 nucleotide sequence: TGTGCCAGCAGCTTCGCTGGGACAGCGATCCAAGAGACCCAGTACTTC. Its translation is CASSFAGTAIQETQYF. The rearrangement joins TRBV11-2 to TRBJ2-7, with 7 bases aligning to TRBD1. The DNA end is a closer match to TRBJ2-5, so the J assignment may be wrong. This CDR3 contains 16 residues. Looked up from germline, CDR1 is SGHAT and CDR2 is FQNNGV.